The 16 T cell receptor beta chains listed next were all sequenced from one sample in a study of response to subunit inactivated influenza vaccine. MiXCR, run by TCRdb on the RT-PCR reads, gives a single entry per CDR3 protein. The sample carries 450,000 to 600,000 distinct CDR3 sequences, less than 10% recorded once. The sample consisted of PBMCs from blood, taken less than 30 months after vaccination. These receptors all come from a man aged 50-75 years who received an inactivated influenza vaccine.

This clonotype has at least ten counts. A junction end diverges from the germline sequence, so it may reflect a read error. The rearrangement uses TRBV7-9 and TRBJ1-1; no clear D. From germline, CDR1 is SEHNR and CDR2 FQNEAQ (reference sequence). This CDR3 is built from 12 residues. Here the CDR3 DNA reads TGTGCCAGCAGTTTAGGAGGGTCTGAAGCTTTCTTT. Translation gives CASSLGGSEAFF.

This clonotype has more than one count but fewer than ten. CDR3 region: CSASGQQETQYF. As DNA, the CDR3 is TGCAGTGCTTCCGGGCAGCAAGAGACCCAGTACTTC. The chain links TRBV20-1 to TRBJ2-5; D unresolved. Germline-derived CDR1 and CDR2 are DFQATT and SNEGSKA (reference sequence). Trimming took off 5 bases at V and 2 bases at J, with 9 bases between the two ends. The CDR3 spans 12 residues.

The chain has TRBV10-2 and TRBJ1-2; D gene ambiguous. Trimming shortened V by 3 bases and J by 3 bases, and 20 bases separated the two germline ends. The CDR3 consists of 17 residues. Germline V gene lookup returns CDR1 WSHSY and CDR2 SAAADI. The CDR3 bases are TGCGCCAGCAGTGATGAGGTCCTCCATGGGTTGGACTATGGCTACACCTTC. Translating it yields CASSDEVLHGLDYGYTF.

In its sample, this clonotype was seen a few times. The gene calls are TRBV7-2 and TRBJ1-2; TRBD1 aligns across 7 bases. CDR1 SGHTA and CDR2 FQGNSA come from the germline V gene. The CDR3 is 16 amino acids. V lost 5 bases to trimming and J lost 7 bases; unmatched junction nucleotides: 16. CDR3 DNA sequence: TGTGCCAGCAGCCCCTCCGGGACAGCCCTAAATTTTGGCTACACCTTC. Its protein product is CASSPSGTALNFGYTF.

This clonotype was found a few times. The chain has TRBV5-1 and TRBJ2-7; TRBD1 or TRBD2 may be the D gene (6 bases each). CDR1 SGHRS and CDR2 YFSETQ come from the germline V gene. V dropped 0 bases and J dropped 5 bases, with 18 bases sitting between them. This CDR3 comprises 16 residues. The CDR3 sequence: CASSLDGRGRGDEQYF. The CDR3 region has the DNA TGCGCCAGCAGCTTGGATGGCCGGGGGCGCGGCGACGAGCAGTACTTC.

The table lists this clonotype with many counts. The CDR3 DNA sequence: TGCAGTGCTCCAGGACTAGCCCGCGAGACCCAGTACTTC. This codes for CSAPGLARETQYF. The rearrangement uses TRBV20-1 and TRBJ2-5, with 8 bases lining up with TRBD2. This CDR3 contains 13 residues. The germline V gene has CDR1 DFQATT and CDR2 SNEGSKA (reference sequence). The ends lost 5 bases at V and 5 bases at J; junction bases unmatched: 7.

Ten or more counts support this clonotype. The V call is TRBV4-3, the J call TRBJ2-7, with 10 positions matching TRBD2. CDR1 is LGHNA and CDR2 is YSLEER in the germline V gene. Trimming removed 4 bases from V and 3 bases from J; junction bases left unmatched: 9. This CDR3 comprises 16 residues. DNA of the CDR3: TGCGCCAGCAGCCGACGAGGGGGGACTAGCGTCTACGAGCAGTACTTC. It is translated as CASSRRGGTSVYEQYF.

This chain joins TRBV6-1 and TRBJ2-7, with 9 nucleotides matching TRBD1. Looked up from germline, CDR1 is MNHNS and CDR2 is SASEGT. V dropped 10 bases and J dropped 1; count of bases not matched to a gene: 8. CDR3 length: 14 residues. CDR3 region: CAISDRGGSYEQYF. DNA for the CDR3: TGTGCCATCTCGGACAGGGGCGGGTCCTACGAGCAGTACTTC.

There are many counts of this clonotype. This rearrangement joins TRBV5-5 to TRBJ2-5, with D possibly matching TRBD1 (5 bases). With 2 bases removed from V and 0 bases from J, the gap between germline ends came to 20 bases. The CDR3 length is 18 residues. Germline values: CDR1 SGHKS, CDR2 YYEKEE (reference sequence). CDR3 DNA: TGTGCCAGCAGCTTTAACCAGGGAACTCCGTCCTACCAAGAGACCCAGTACTTC. Translation: CASSFNQGTPSYQETQYF.

The chain recombines TRBV3-1 with TRBJ2-7, with D hard to call. The CDR3 covers 13 residues. Germline lookup yields CDR1 LGHDT and CDR2 YNNKEL (reference sequence). Trimming took off 1 base at V and 6 bases at J, with 10 bases between the two ends. Here the CDR3 DNA reads TGTGCCAGCAGCCAAGGGGCACGGAGCGAGCAGTACTTC. Its protein product is CASSQGARSEQYF.

The rearrangement joins TRBV7-2 to TRBJ2-7; possible D gene TRBD2, 6 bases. CDR1 and CDR2 (germline): SGHTA, FQGNSA. CDR3 length: 14 amino acids. V dropped 2 bases and J dropped 2 bases, with 10 bases sitting between them. The CDR3: CASSLSGEAYEQYF. DNA for the CDR3: TGTGCCAGCAGCTTATCGGGAGAGGCCTACGAGCAGTACTTC.

This clonotype has ten or more counts. This sequence joins TRBV5-1 and TRBJ1-6; 7 nucleotides match TRBD1. CDR1 SGHRS and CDR2 YFSETQ come from the germline V gene. The junction had 9 bases not matched to a gene; V was cut back by 5 bases and J by 7 bases. The CDR3 totals 15 residues. The CDR3 reads CASRSGTVVNSPLHF. The CDR3 DNA sequence: TGCGCCAGCAGATCGGGGACAGTGGTGAATTCACCCCTCCACTTT.

The chain combines TRBV29-1 with TRBJ2-1, with 7 bases lining up with TRBD1. CDR1 and CDR2 from the germline V gene are SQVTM and ANQGSEA. CDR3 length: 13 residues. V was clipped by 6 bases and J by 4 bases; unmatched bases: 6. CDR3 nucleotide sequence: TGCAGCGTACTCCGGGACAGATACAATGAGCAGTTCTTC. Encoded protein: CSVLRDRYNEQFF.

This clonotype showed up many times. The chain is built from TRBV20-1 and TRBJ2-1, with TRBD2 identical over 11 bases. This CDR3 is built from 15 residues. The germline gives CDR1 DFQATT, CDR2 SNEGSKA (reference sequence). Losses at the gene ends were 2 bases for V and 6 bases for J; bases not matched to a gene: 6. This chain's CDR3 is CSARTGTSGSNEQFF. The CDR3 DNA follows: TGCAGTGCTAGAACCGGGACTAGCGGCTCCAATGAGCAGTTCTTC.

This clonotype came up a few times. The chain employs TRBV12-3 or TRBV12-4 and TRBJ1-1; D is undetermined. Between the trimmed V and J ends, which lost 3 bases and 4 bases, there was a span of 12 bases. The CDR3 loop spans 14 amino acids. CDR3 nucleotides: TGTGCCAGCAGTTTCAATTCGGGCAGCACTGAAGCTTTCTTT. This encodes CASSFNSGSTEAFF.

The chain is built from TRBV7-2 and TRBJ2-1; 11 positions match TRBD1. Germline CDR1 and CDR2: SGHTA and FQGNSA. The CDR3 is 15 amino acids. Trimming at V came to 5 bases and at J to 9 bases, leaving 9 bases not matched to a gene. CDR3 sequence reads: CASSASGTGGREQFF. In DNA, the CDR3 is TGTGCCAGCAGCGCGTCCGGGACAGGGGGACGTGAGCAGTTCTTC.